The 20 T cell receptor beta chains below all came from one sample that was sequenced in a study of spatial heterogeneity in lung cancer. Time point noted: sample taken at primary tumor resection. No antigens are known for them. TCRdb re-derived calls from the 5' RACE reads in MiXCR, one entry per CDR3 protein. The sample consists of 5,700 or so distinct CDR3 sequences, about 8% of them appearing once. Findings and caveats of the study: For expanded intratumoral alpha and beta TCRs, counts tracked tumor mutation counts.

The material sequenced was lung tumor tissue, taken at surgery. These receptors were collected from a female donor with early-stage non-small cell lung cancer.

This clonotype has at least ten counts. This beta chain appears as a stray read in a library generated for alpha chains; its size is not informative. The chain combines TRBV4-2 with TRBJ1-5; D is possibly TRBD1 (5 bases). The length of the CDR3 is 14 residues. V was trimmed by 0 bases and J by 4 bases, leaving 7 bases between them. Germline CDR1 and CDR2: LGHNA and YNFKEQ. CDR3 residues: CASSQDWGNQPQHF. CDR3 nucleotides: TGTGCCAGCAGCCAAGATTGGGGGAATCAGCCCCAGCATTTT.

At least ten counts were recorded for this clonotype. Little can be read into the size of this beta chain, an off-target read in a library designed for alpha chains. The chain has TRBV7-2 and TRBJ2-5; 7 nucleotides match TRBD1. The CDR3 runs to 15 residues. The ends lost 4 bases at V and 0 bases at J; junction bases unmatched: 5. Germline-derived CDR1 and CDR2 are SGHTA and FQGNSA. CDR3 sequence reads: CASSSGTAYQETQYF. In DNA form, the CDR3 reads TGTGCCAGCAGCTCTGGGACAGCGTACCAAGAGACCCAGTACTTC.

In its sample, this clonotype is medium-sized. The library was designed around alpha chains, so this beta chain is a stray read whose abundance carries little weight. The chain joins TRBV5-1 to TRBJ2-3; no clear D. There are 12 residues in the CDR3. The germline CDR1 and CDR2 sequences are SGHRS and YFSETQ. V lost 0 bases and J lost 6, with 5 bases in between. The CDR3: CASSLDHDTQYF. The CDR3 nucleotides are TGCGCCAGCAGCTTGGATCACGATACGCAGTATTTT. Together with reference TRBV5-1 and TRBJ2-3, the CDR3 gives the full variable domain: KAGVTQTPRYLIKTRGQQVTLSCSPISGHRSVSWYQQTPGQGLQFLFEYFSETQRNKGNFPGRFSGRQFSNSRSEMNVSTLELGDSALYLCASSLDHDTQYFGPGTRLTVL.

In this sample, this clonotype turned up many times. Since it is a stray read in a library aimed at alpha chains, this beta chain has a size that is not meaningful. This chain connects TRBV20-1 to TRBJ2-7, with a tentative D call TRBD2 (5 bases). The germline V gene encodes CDR1 DFQATT and CDR2 SNEGSKA (reference sequence). With 0 bases removed from V and 0 bases from J, the gap between germline ends came to 9 bases. The CDR3 has 14 residues. The CDR3 region has the DNA TGCAGTGCTAGAGATTTAGGGAGCTCCTACGAGCAGTACTTC. Translation: CSARDLGSSYEQYF.

This clonotype came up many times. Found in a library prepared for alpha chains, this beta chain is an off-target read, and its abundance has little meaning. This chain connects TRBV7-6 to TRBJ2-3; 10 nucleotides align to TRBD2. Germline values: CDR1 SGHVS, CDR2 FNYEAQ. The V segment lost 2 bases and the J segment 0 bases; nucleotides outside the gene matches: 2. This CDR3 has 16 residues. The CDR3 nucleotides read TGTGCCAGCAGCTTACTAGCGGGGGTCAGCACAGATACGCAGTATTTT. It specifies CASSLLAGVSTDTQYF.

Many counts were recorded for this clonotype. This beta chain came through as a stray read in a library set up for alpha chains, and its size says little. CDR3 region: CASSAGGGLNTEAFF. The CDR3 nucleotides read TGCGCCAGCAGCGCTGGTGGGGGGTTGAACACTGAAGCTTTCTTT. The rearrangement joins TRBV5-1 to TRBJ1-1, with a tentative D call TRBD1 (5 bases). V shed 4 bases and J shed 0 bases, with 13 bases lying between them. This CDR3 has 15 amino acids. The germline V gene encodes CDR1 SGHRS and CDR2 YFSETQ.

This clonotype was found many times. Within a library made for alpha chains, this beta chain is off target, and its count is uninformative. The gene calls are TRBV20-1 and TRBJ1-1; no definite D call. CDR1 is DFQATT and CDR2 is SNEGSKA in the germline V gene (reference sequence). This CDR3 region has 17 residues. V was clipped by 6 bases and J by 4 bases, with 27 bases between them. This CDR3 reads CSAESHFLEGGGTEAFF. Here the CDR3 DNA reads TGCAGTGCCGAATCCCACTTTCTTGAGGGTGGTGGCACTGAAGCTTTCTTT.

This clonotype rates as medium-sized (0.01 to 0.1%). This beta chain is a stray read from a library made for alpha chains; its abundance is not meaningful. This chain uses TRBV28 with TRBJ2-4; maybe TRBD2 (5 bases). This CDR3 has 17 amino acids. Per the germline V gene, CDR1 is MDHEN and CDR2 is SYDVKM. Between the trimmed V and J ends, which lost 5 bases and 4 bases, there was a span of 21 bases. The CDR3 DNA is TGTGCCAGCAGTGGCCCAGCACACGAGGGTAGAAAAAACATTCAGTACTTC. Its translation is CASSGPAHEGRKNIQYF.

By its share, this clonotype is medium-sized (0.01 to 0.1%). Because this beta chain is a stray read in a library intended to capture alpha chains, its abundance should not be given much weight. This sequence joins TRBV4-1 and TRBJ2-1, with a possible D match to TRBD1 (6 bases). V lost 4 bases and J lost 3, with 19 bases in between. CDR3 length: 17 residues. Germline V gene sequence: CDR1 MGHRA, CDR2 YSYEKL. This CDR3 reads CASSREQGLPFYNEQFF. As DNA, the CDR3 is TGCGCCAGCAGCCGAGAGCAGGGGCTACCTTTCTACAATGAGCAGTTCTTC.

In its sample, this clonotype ranks as medium-sized (0.01 to 0.1%). This beta chain was picked up by a library intended for alpha chains and is off target, so its count carries little meaning. CDR3 DNA sequence: TGTGCCAGCAGCTTAGGCCTAGCGGGAGGCGAGCAGTACTTC. It encodes CASSLGLAGGEQYF. The chain links TRBV11-2 to TRBJ2-7; 11 nucleotides line up with TRBD2. Looked up from germline, CDR1 is SGHAT and CDR2 is FQNNGV. The CDR3 is 14 amino acids. V dropped 1 base and J dropped 6; count of bases not matched to a gene: 2.

As to this clonotype: This beta chain is a stray sequence in a library constructed for alpha chains; its clone size is not meaningful. The rearrangement joins TRBV5-5 to TRBJ2-4; TRBD1 agrees at 9 bases. Per germline, CDR1 SGHKS and CDR2 YYEKEE (reference sequence). CDR3 length equals 15 residues. V was pared by 4 bases and J by 6 bases, with 8 bases of the junction left unmatched. CDR3 bases: TGTGCCAGCAGCCCCCGGACAGGGGCGAGAAACATTCAGTACTTC. This gives the protein CASSPRTGARNIQYF.

The sample holds many counts of this clonotype. The size of this beta chain means little, since it is a stray read in a library made for alpha chains. Here the CDR3 DNA reads TGTGCCACCAGCAGAGATAACGGGCGGGAGCAGTACTTC. Its protein product is CATSRDNGREQYF. The chain has TRBV15 and TRBJ2-7; D is ambiguous. In germline, CDR1 is LNHNV, CDR2 YYDKDF (reference sequence). The V end lost 0 bases, the J end lost 7 bases, and 10 bases lay between the germline ends. The CDR3 is made up of 13 amino acids.

This clonotype showed up many times. Since it is a stray read in a library aimed at alpha chains, this beta chain has a size that is not meaningful. The chain couples TRBV20-1 to TRBJ2-7; TRBD2 agrees at 8 bases. J gave up 3 bases and V 0 bases, and 7 bases lay outside the gene matches. Per the germline V gene, CDR1 is DFQATT and CDR2 is SNEGSKA (reference sequence). There are 15 residues in the CDR3. In DNA form, the CDR3 reads TGCAGTGCTAGAGATTGGCGGGAGGTATACTACGAGCAGTACTTC. Its protein product is CSARDWREVYYEQYF.

Ten or more counts support this clonotype. Because it lacks the conserved phenylalanine or tryptophan at the end, this CDR3 is likely a read error. It is unclear where the CDR3 begins or ends on the DNA, so no DNA is shown, and the CDR3 is as TCRdb lists it. Being off target in a library aimed at alpha chains, this beta chain has a size of little meaning. The rearrangement uses TRBV3-2 and TRBJ2-3; the table's D call of TRBD2 was not tested on the DNA. TRBV3-2 corresponds to a pseudogene. The CDR3 has 16 amino acids, counting both end residues. CDR3: CASSQVSGGSADTQYL.

This clonotype was found many times. Since it is a stray read in a library aimed at alpha chains, this beta chain has a size that is not meaningful. The chain employs TRBV5-6 and TRBJ2-5; TRBD2 aligns across 8 bases. CDR1 and CDR2 (germline): SGHDT, YYEEEE. CDR3 length: 13 residues. Losses at the gene ends were 4 bases for V and 5 bases for J; bases not matched to a gene: 4. Here the CDR3 reads CASSPTSAETQYF. The CDR3 nucleotides are TGTGCCAGCAGCCCGACTAGCGCCGAGACCCAGTACTTC.

Concerning this clonotype itself: The library was designed around alpha chains, so this beta chain is a stray read whose abundance carries little weight. J is TRBJ2-7 and V is TRBV12-3 or TRBV12-4; 7 bases fit TRBD1. V shed 5 bases and J 2 bases; nucleotides not matched to a gene: 6. The CDR3 spans 14 residues. CDR3 loop: CASSADRSTYEQYF. CDR3 DNA: TGTGCCAGCAGTGCGGACAGGTCAACCTACGAGCAGTACTTC.

By share, this clonotype ranks as medium-sized. Since it is a stray read in a library aimed at alpha chains, this beta chain has a size that is not meaningful. V is TRBV5-1 and J is TRBJ2-3; the match to TRBD2 covers 9 bases. Germline V lookup: CDR1 SGHRS, CDR2 YFSETQ. CDR3 size: 15 residues. Trimming removed 2 bases from V and 2 bases from J; junction bases left unmatched: 3. In DNA, the CDR3 is TGCGCCAGCAGCTTAGCGGGGGGCTCCACAGATACGCAGTATTTT. Protein sequence: CASSLAGGSTDTQYF.

Within the sample, this clonotype is medium-sized. Since the library was made to target alpha chains, this beta chain is a stray read and its abundance is not meaningful. The chain carries TRBV11-2 and TRBJ1-2, with D possibly matching TRBD1 (6 bases). The CDR3 loop spans 14 amino acids. The V gene lost 5 bases and the J gene lost 3 bases, with 13 bases spanning the gap. Germline-derived CDR1 and CDR2 are SGHAT and FQNNGV. The CDR3 loop is CASSLRTDYYGYTF. CDR3 sequence (DNA): TGTGCCAGCAGCCTCCGGACAGATTACTATGGCTACACCTTC.

This clonotype was seen at least ten times. With the library built for alpha chains, this beta chain is off target and its frequency is not meaningful. The chain couples TRBV6-1 to TRBJ2-7; D gene uncertain. CDR1 is MNHNS, CDR2 SASEGT, per germline. The length of the CDR3 is 12 residues. V lost 6 bases and J 3 bases, leaving 9 bases between the germline ends. The CDR3 loop is CASRPVGYEQYF. CDR3 DNA: TGTGCCAGCAGACCTGTCGGCTACGAGCAGTACTTC.

By sample fraction, this clonotype is medium-sized (0.01 to 0.1%). The library was built for alpha chains, so this beta chain is an off-target read and its size means little. The chain recombines TRBV5-1 with TRBJ2-1; the match to TRBD2 covers 7 bases. This CDR3 is 13 amino acids long. The germline V gene has CDR1 SGHRS and CDR2 YFSETQ. Trimming cost V 5 bases and J 6 bases; bases outside gene matches: 5. The CDR3 loop reads CASREGGFNEQFF. The DNA for the CDR3 is TGCGCCAGCAGGGAGGGAGGGTTCAATGAGCAGTTCTTC.